The text below deals with one TCR beta chain. Antigen specificity is unknown. The data stem from a study of blood T cells in healthy people across ages. About the study: Capture by template switching was about one barcoded beta molecule per two T cells. General study results and limits: Researchers report that TCR beta diversity correlated strongly with naive T cell percentage.

Per-sample yields of isolated PBMCs were at least 6.5 million. This CDR3 has 13 residues. V lost 4 bases, J lost 11 bases, and 17 bases lay in between. A sample-barcoded 5' primer and a J-beta primer mix were used in a second PCR of roughly 6 to 11 cycles. Via MiXCR, TCRdb re-called the 5' RACE reads, giving one row per CDR3 protein. The sample contains 600,000 to 850,000 distinct CDR3 sequences, around a quarter of which appear only once. The same sample was also studied in work on T cells of mothers and their children.

V is TRBV12-3 or TRBV12-4 and J is TRBJ2-5; a weak D match, TRBD2 (6 bases). The TCR was taken from a boy between 5 and 17 years old in good health. What was sequenced was blood. The CDR3 is CASSSSGWGEQYF. The CDR3 DNA is TGTGCCAGCAGTTCCTCGGGTTGGGGGGAGCAGTACTTC.